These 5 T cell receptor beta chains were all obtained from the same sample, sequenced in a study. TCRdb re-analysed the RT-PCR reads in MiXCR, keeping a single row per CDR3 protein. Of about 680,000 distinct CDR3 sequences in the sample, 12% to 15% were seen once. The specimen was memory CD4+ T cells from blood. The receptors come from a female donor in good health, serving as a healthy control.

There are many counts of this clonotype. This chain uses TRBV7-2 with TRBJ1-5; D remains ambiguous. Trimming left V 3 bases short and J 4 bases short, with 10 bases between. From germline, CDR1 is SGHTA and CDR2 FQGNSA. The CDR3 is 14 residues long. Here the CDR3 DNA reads TGTGCCAGCAGCTTGCGGAAAACTAATCAGCCCCAGCATTTT. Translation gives CASSLRKTNQPQHF.

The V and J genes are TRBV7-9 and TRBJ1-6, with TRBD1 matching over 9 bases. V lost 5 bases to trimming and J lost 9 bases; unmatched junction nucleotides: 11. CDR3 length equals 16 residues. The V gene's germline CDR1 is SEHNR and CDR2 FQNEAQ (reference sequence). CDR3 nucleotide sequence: TGTGCCAGCAGCGCCGACCCGGGACAGGGAACTTCACCCCTCCACTTT. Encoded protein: CASSADPGQGTSPLHF.

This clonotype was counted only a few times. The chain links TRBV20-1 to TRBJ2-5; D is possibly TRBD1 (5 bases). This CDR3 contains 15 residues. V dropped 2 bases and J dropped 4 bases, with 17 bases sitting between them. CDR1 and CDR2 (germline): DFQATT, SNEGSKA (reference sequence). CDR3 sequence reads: CSARRAPGSGETQYF. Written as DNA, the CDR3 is TGCAGTGCTAGACGAGCCCCAGGGTCGGGAGAGACCCAGTACTTC.

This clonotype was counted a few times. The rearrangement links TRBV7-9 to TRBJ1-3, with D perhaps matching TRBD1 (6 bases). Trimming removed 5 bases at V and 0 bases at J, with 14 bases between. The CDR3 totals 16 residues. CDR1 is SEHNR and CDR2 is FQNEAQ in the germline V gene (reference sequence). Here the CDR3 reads CASSPGTSSSGNTIYF. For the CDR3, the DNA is TGTGCCAGCAGCCCCGGGACATCGAGCTCTGGAAACACCATATATTTT.

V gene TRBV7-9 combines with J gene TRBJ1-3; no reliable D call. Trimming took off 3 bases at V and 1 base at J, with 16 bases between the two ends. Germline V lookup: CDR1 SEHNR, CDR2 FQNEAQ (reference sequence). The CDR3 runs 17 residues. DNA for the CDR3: TGTGCCAGCAGCTTTGGTTTCCGGGGAGGATCTGGAAACACCATATATTTT. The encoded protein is CASSFGFRGGSGNTIYF.